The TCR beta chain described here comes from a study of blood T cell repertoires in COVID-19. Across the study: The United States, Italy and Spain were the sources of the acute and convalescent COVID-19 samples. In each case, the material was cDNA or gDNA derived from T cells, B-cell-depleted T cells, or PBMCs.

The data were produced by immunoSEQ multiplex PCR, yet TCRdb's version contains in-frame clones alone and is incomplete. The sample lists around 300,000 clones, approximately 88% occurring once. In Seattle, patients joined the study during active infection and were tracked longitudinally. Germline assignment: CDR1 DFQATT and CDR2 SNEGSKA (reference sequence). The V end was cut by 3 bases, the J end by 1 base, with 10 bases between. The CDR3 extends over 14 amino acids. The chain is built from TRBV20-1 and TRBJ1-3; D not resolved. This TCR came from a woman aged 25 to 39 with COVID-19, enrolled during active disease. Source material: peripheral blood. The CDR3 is CSASRRDSGNTIYF. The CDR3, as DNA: TGCAGTGCTAGTCGCCGGGATTCTGGAAACACCATATATTTT.